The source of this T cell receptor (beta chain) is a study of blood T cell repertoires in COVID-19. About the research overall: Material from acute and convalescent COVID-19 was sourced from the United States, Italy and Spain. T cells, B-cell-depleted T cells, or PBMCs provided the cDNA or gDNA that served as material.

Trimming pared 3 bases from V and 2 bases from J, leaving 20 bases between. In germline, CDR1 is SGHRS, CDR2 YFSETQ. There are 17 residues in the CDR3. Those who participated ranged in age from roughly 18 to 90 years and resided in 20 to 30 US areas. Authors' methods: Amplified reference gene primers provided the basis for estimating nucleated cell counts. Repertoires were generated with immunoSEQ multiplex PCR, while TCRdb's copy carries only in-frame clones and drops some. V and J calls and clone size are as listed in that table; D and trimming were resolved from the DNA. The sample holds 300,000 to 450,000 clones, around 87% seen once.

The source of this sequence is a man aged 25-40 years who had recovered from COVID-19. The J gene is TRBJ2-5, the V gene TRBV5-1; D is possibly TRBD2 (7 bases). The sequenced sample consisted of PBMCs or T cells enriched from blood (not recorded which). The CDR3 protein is CASSSNPGGSGQETQYF. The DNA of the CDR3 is TGCGCCAGCAGCTCGAACCCGGGGGGCTCAGGGCAAGAGACCCAGTACTTC.